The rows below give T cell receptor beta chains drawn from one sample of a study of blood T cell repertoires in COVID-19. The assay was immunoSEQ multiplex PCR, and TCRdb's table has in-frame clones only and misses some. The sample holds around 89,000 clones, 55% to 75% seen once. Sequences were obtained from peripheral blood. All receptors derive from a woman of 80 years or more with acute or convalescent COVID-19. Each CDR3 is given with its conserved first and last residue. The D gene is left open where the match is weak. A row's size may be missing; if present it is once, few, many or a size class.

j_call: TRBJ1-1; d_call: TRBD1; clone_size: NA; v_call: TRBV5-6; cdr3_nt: TGTGCCAGCAGCTTGCCGGGACAGGGAAACACTGAAGCTTTCTTT; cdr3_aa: CASSLPGQGNTEAFF
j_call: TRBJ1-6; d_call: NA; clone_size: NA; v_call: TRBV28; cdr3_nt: TGTGCCAGCAGGGACCCCTATCGGGAGTATAATTCACCCCTCCACTTT; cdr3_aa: CASRDPYREYNSPLHF
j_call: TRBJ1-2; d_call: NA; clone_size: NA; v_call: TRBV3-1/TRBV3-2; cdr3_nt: TGTGCCAGCAGCCCGACAGAACACTATGGCTACACCTTC; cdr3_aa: CASSPTEHYGYTF
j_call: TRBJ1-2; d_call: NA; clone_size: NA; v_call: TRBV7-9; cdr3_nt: TGTGCCAGCACTCAGGGTTCAAACTATGGCTACACCTTC; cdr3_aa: CASTQGSNYGYTF
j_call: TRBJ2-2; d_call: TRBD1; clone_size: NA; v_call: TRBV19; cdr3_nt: TGTGCCAGTAGTCAGCCTTGGACAGGGATAACCGGGGAGCTGTTTTTT; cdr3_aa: CASSQPWTGITGELFF
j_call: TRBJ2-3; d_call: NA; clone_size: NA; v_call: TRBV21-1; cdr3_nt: TGTGCCAGCAGCAAGGGACCGGGGGGGCCATTGTGGGATACGCAGTATTTT; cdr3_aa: CASSKGPGGPLWDTQYF
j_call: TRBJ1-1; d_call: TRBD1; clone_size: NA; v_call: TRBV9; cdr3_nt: TGTGCCAGCAGCCCGGACAGGGTGTTCACTGAAGCTTTCTTT; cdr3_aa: CASSPDRVFTEAFF
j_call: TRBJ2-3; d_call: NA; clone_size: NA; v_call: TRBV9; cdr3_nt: TGTGCCAGCAGCGTCGGGGGGCTGGATACGCAGTATTTT; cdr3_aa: CASSVGGLDTQYF
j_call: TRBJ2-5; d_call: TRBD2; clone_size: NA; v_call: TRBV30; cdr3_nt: TGTGCCTGGACTCCATCTCTAGCGGGGGCGCCAAAAGGGACCCAGTACTTC; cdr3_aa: CAWTPSLAGAPKGTQYF
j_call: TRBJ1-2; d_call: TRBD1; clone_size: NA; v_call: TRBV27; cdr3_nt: TGTGCCAGCAGTTCCCGGGACAGGGATGGCTACACCTTC; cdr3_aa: CASSSRDRDGYTF
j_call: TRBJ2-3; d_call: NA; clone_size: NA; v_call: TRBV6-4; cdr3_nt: TGTGCCAGCAGTTTCGGTTCCGGGGATACGCAGTATTTT; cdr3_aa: CASSFGSGDTQYF
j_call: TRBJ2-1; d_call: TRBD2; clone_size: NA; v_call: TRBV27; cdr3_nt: TGTGCCAGCAGTCCAACCGGGACTACCGGCTCTTACAATGAGCAGTTCTTC; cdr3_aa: CASSPTGTTGSYNEQFF
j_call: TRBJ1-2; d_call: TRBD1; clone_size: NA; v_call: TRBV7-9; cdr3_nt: TGTGCCAGCAGCCTATCCGCAGGGGGCGATGGCTACACCTTC; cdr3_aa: CASSLSAGGDGYTF
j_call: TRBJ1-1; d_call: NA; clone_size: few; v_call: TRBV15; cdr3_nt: TGTGCCACCAGCAGAGTGCCGGGGGGATACACTGAAGCTTTCTTT; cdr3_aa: CATSRVPGGYTEAFF
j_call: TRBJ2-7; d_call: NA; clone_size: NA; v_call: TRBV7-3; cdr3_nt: TGTGCCAGCAGCCCCGGACTGGCGTCCGAGCAGTACTTC; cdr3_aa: CASSPGLASEQYF
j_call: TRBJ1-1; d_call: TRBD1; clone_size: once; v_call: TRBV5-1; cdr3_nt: TGCGCCAGCAGCCCGGCAGAGGCACAGGGGGCTTTCTTT; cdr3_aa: CASSPAEAQGAFF
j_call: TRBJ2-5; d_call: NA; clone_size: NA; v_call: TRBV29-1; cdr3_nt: TGCAGCAAGACAGACTGGAAAGAGACCCAGTACTTC; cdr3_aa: CSKTDWKETQYF